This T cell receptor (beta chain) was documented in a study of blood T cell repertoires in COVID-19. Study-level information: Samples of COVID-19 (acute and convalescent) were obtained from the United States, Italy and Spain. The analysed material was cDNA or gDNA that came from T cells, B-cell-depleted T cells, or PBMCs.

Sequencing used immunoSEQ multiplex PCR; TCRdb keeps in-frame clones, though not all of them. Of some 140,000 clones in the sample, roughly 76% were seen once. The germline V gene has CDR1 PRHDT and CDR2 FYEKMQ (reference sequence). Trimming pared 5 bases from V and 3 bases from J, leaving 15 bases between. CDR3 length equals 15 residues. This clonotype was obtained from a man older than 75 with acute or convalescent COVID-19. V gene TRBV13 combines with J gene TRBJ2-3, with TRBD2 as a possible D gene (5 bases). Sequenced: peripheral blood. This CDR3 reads CASSVRTYGTDTQYF. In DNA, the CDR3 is TGTGCCAGCAGCGTCCGGACTTACGGAACAGATACGCAGTATTTT.